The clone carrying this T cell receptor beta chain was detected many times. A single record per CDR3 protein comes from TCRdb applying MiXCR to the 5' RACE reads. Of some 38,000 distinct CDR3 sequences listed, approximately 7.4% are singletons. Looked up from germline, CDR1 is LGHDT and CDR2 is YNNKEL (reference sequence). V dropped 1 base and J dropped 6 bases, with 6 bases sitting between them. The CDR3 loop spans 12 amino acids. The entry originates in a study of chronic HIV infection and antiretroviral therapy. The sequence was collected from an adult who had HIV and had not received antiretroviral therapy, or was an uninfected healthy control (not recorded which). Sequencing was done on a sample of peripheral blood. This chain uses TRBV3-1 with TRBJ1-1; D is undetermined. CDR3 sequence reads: CASSQAGAEAFF. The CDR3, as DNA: TGTGCCAGCAGCCAAGCTGGAGCTGAAGCTTTCTTT. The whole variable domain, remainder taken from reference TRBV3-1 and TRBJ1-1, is DTAVSQTPKYLVTQMGNDKSIKCEQNLGHDTMYWYKQDSKKFLKIMFSYNNKELIINETVPNRFSPKSPDKAHLNLHINSLELGDSAVYFCASSQAGAEAFFGQGTRLTVV.